Shown below are 6 T cell receptor beta chains from a single sample sequenced in a study of shared T cell receptors in the human thymus. Profiled with immunoSEQ multiplex PCR; TCRdb holds only in-frame clones, not every one. The data show hundreds of thousands of clones, more than 75% seen once. This sample was also put to use in a study of human thymus T cells.

The sample comprised thymocytes. These receptors all stem from a boy less than two years old with a congenital heart defect.

This clone has just one count. Germline and junction disagree at one end, which may indicate a read error. The V gene is TRBV28, the J gene TRBJ2-5; the D is unclear. The J call could be wrong; TRBJ2-7 is a better fit for the DNA end. The germline V gene encodes CDR1 MDHEN and CDR2 SYDVKM. The CDR3 length is 13 residues. CDR3: CASSPPSSHEQYF. In DNA, the CDR3 is TGTGCCAGCAGCCCCCCCTCCTCCCACGAGCAGTACTTC.

CDR3 sequence (DNA): TGCGCGACAGTGGAGACCCAGTACTTC. This codes for CATVETQYF. J is TRBJ2-5 and V is TRBV20-1; maybe TRBD1 (5 bases). The CDR3 totals 9 residues. CDR1 is DFQATT, CDR2 SNEGSKA, per germline (reference sequence).

The chain recombines TRBV7-3 with TRBJ1-2, with D possibly TRBD1 on 5 matching bases. CDR3 size: 16 residues. V was trimmed by 6 bases and J by 3 bases, leaving 20 bases between them. Germline lookup yields CDR1 SGHTA and CDR2 FQGTGA. This CDR3 is CASSPSSDSLDYGYTF. DNA of the CDR3: TGTGCCAGCAGTCCTTCCTCCGACAGCCTAGACTATGGCTACACCTTC.

V is TRBV5-4 and J is TRBJ1-3; the match to TRBD1 covers 7 bases. Germline V gene lookup returns CDR1 SGHNT and CDR2 YYREEE (reference sequence). The CDR3 runs to 15 residues. With V trimmed by 4 bases and J by 0 bases, 4 bases remained unmatched. Written as DNA, the CDR3 is TGTGCCAGCAGCCCGGGACAGCACTCTGGAAACACCATATATTTT. Its translation is CASSPGQHSGNTIYF.

The genes are TRBV18 and TRBJ2-7, with D possibly matching TRBD1 (6 bases). The germline V gene has CDR1 KGHSH and CDR2 LQKENI. The CDR3 runs to 15 residues. The V end lost 2 bases, the J end lost 9 bases, and 20 bases lay between the germline ends. CDR3 in DNA: TGTGCCAGCTCACCAACGGCAGGGGCCCTTACCGGGCAGTACTTC. Its protein product is CASSPTAGALTGQYF.

In its sample, this clone was seen a few times. The V call is TRBV7-9, the J call TRBJ2-5, with TRBD1 matching 9 bases. The J call is doubtful: the DNA matches TRBJ2-7 better. Looked up from germline, CDR1 is SEHNR and CDR2 is FQNEAQ (reference sequence). CDR3 length: 16 amino acids. CDR3 DNA: TGTGCCAGCAGCTTAGTAGGGACAGGGAACGGCGACGAGCAGTACTTC. Translated, it gives CASSLVGTGNGDEQYF.